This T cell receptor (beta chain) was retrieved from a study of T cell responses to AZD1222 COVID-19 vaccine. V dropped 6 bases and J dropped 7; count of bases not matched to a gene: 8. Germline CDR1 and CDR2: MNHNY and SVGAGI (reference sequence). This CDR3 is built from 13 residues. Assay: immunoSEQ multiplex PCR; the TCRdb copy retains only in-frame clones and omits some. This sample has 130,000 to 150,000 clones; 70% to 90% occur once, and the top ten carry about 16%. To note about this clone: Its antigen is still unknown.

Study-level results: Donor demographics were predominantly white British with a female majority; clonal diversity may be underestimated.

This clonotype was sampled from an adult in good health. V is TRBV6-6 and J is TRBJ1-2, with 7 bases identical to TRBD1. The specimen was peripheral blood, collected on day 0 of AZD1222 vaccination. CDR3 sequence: CASRTDRAGGYTF. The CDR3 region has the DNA TGTGCCAGCAGAACTGACAGGGCTGGTGGCTACACCTTC.